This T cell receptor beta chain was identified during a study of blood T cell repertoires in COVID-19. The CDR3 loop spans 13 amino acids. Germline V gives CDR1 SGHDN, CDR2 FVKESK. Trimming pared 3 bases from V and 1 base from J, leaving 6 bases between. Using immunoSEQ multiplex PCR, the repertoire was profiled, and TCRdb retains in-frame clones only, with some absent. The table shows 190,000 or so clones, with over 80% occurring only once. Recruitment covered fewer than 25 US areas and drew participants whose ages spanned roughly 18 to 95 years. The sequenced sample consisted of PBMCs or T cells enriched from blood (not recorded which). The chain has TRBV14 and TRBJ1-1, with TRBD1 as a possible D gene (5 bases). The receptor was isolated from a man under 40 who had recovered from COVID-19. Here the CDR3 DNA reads TGTGCCAGCAGCCAGCAGGGGAACACTGAAGCTTTCTTT. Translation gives CASSQQGNTEAFF.